This TCR beta chain derives from a study of metastatic and nonmetastatic thyroid tumors. Patients underwent thyroid surgery, and none had received any treatment before it. This clone was seen ten or more times. Authors' analysis steps: Differences in CDR3 between clinicopathological groups were drawn on to build a classifier intended to discriminate distant-metastatic papillary thyroid cancer patients. From the PCR reads, TCRdb re-called clones with MiXCR. What appears here as the V and J calls and clone size reflects TCRdb's work, not the paper's. This sample carries around 64,000 clones, less than 5% of them seen once, and the ten largest clones take around 24%. The V gene's germline CDR1 is MDHEN and CDR2 SYDVKM. This CDR3 is 14 amino acids long. The V end was cut by 7 bases, the J end by 2 bases, with 12 bases between.

V is TRBV28 and J is TRBJ2-1; D unresolved. This sequence was found in a female donor with papillary thyroid cancer or a benign thyroid nodule (not recorded which). Some clones in this sample may be carry-over from other donors' samples. Sequences were obtained from blood. CDR3 sequence reads: CASTPMATYNEQFF. CDR3 sequence (DNA): TGTGCCAGCACCCCCATGGCTACCTACAATGAGCAGTTCTTC.